One sample yielded the 8 T cell receptor beta chains listed below, sequenced in a study of early T cells in non-severe SARS-CoV-2 infection. TCRdb reprocessed the 5' RACE reads with MiXCR, giving one entry per CDR3 protein. The sample comprises 50,000 to 55,000 distinct CDR3 sequences, roughly 10% of which are singletons, and 14% to 15% rests with the top ten. What was sequenced was whole blood. Receptors originate from an adult who was a healthcare worker with PCR-confirmed SARS-CoV-2 infection or an uninfected control (not recorded which).

V usage is TRBV10-3 and J usage is TRBJ2-1, with D possibly being TRBD1 (5 bases). Deletions cut 6 bases from V and 10 bases from J, with 13 bases between. Germline CDR1 reads ENHRY; CDR2 reads SYGVKD. The CDR3 has 12 residues. The CDR3 region has the DNA TGTGCCATCAGCGAGGACATTCGCGAGCAGTTCTTC. As protein: CAISEDIREQFF.

In this sample, this clonotype turned up many times. V and J are TRBV4-1 and TRBJ2-4, with 7 bases matching TRBD1. The CDR3 loop spans 15 amino acids. Germline CDR1 MGHRA, CDR2 YSYEKL. J was trimmed by 0 bases and V by 7 bases; bases with no gene match: 6. The CDR3 DNA sequence: TGCGCCAGCACCGAACAGGGGTTAGCCAAAAACATTCAGTACTTC. Translation gives CASTEQGLAKNIQYF.

The sample holds many counts of this clonotype. The chain carries TRBV12-5 and TRBJ1-1; the D gene is possibly TRBD1 (6 bases). V lost 9 bases to trimming and J lost 1 base, with 15 bases between them. The CDR3 spans 14 residues. Germline V CDR1 and CDR2: LGHNT, FRNRAP. CDR3 residues: CASFGGTPNTEAFF. The CDR3 DNA is TGTGCTAGCTTCGGTGGGACACCGAACACTGAAGCTTTCTTT.

The rearrangement links TRBV30 to TRBJ1-5; a weak D match, TRBD1 (5 bases). The length of the CDR3 is 13 residues. The germline CDR1 and CDR2 sequences are GTSNPN and SVGIG (reference sequence). V was clipped by 3 bases and J by 5 bases, with 11 bases between them. CDR3 in DNA: TGTGCCTGGAGCATAGGGGATGATCAGCCCCAGCATTTT. Its translation: CAWSIGDDQPQHF.

This clonotype was observed at least ten times. The chain recombines TRBV10-3 with TRBJ2-1; TRBD2 aligns across 11 bases. The CDR3 is 15 amino acids. V lost 9 bases and J lost 6; bases outside the gene matches: 10. CDR1 is ENHRY and CDR2 is SYGVKD in the germline V gene. The CDR3 region has the DNA TGTGCCATGGGAACGGGACTAGCGGCTACCAATGAGCAGTTCTTC. Encoded protein: CAMGTGLAATNEQFF.

This clonotype has only a few counts. The chain is built from TRBV11-1 and TRBJ2-1, with 9 bases fitting TRBD2. V trimming: 3 bases; J trimming: 10 bases; junction bases outside the gene matches: 7. CDR1 and CDR2 from the germline V gene are SGHAT and FQDESV (reference sequence). The CDR3 spans 14 residues. CDR3 nucleotide sequence: TGTGCCAGCAGCTTGGGTAGCGGGAGCCCCGAGCAGTTCTTC. It translates to CASSLGSGSPEQFF.

This clonotype has a count of ten or more. The chain is built from TRBV4-2 and TRBJ2-7; D uncertain. The CDR3 length is 15 residues. V lost 0 bases and J lost 4, with 13 bases in between. CDR1 and CDR2 from the germline V gene are LGHNA and YNFKEQ. CDR3 nucleotides: TGTGCCAGCAGCCAAGATCTGGTCTTAACTTACGAGCAGTACTTC. It encodes CASSQDLVLTYEQYF.

This clonotype has a count of ten or more. The chain couples TRBV4-1 to TRBJ1-1; D ambiguous. V was shortened by 0 bases and J by 3 bases, with 14 bases between the two germline ends. CDR3 length equals 16 residues. Germline V gene sequence: CDR1 MGHRA, CDR2 YSYEKL. Written as DNA, the CDR3 is TGCGCCAGCAGCCAAGAACAGCTCCCCAGGTACACTGAAGCTTTCTTT. Protein product: CASSQEQLPRYTEAFF.